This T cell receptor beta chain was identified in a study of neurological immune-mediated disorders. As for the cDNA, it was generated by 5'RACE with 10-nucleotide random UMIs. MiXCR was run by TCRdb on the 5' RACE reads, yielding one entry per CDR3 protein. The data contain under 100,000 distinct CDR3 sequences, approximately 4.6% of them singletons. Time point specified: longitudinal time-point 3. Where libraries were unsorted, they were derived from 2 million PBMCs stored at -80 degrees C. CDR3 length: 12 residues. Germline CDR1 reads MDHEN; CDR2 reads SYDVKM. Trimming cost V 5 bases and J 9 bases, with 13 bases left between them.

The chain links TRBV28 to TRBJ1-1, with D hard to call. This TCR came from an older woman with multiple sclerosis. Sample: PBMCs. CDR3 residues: CASSLMTGQAFF. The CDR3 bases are TGTGCCAGCAGTCTCATGACCGGGCAAGCTTTCTTT.